The 17 T cell receptor beta chains listed next were all sequenced from one sample in a study of CD4 T cells in relation to SARS-CoV-2 and coronaviruses. The antigens for these receptors are not known. Repertoires were generated with immunoSEQ multiplex PCR, while TCRdb's copy carries only in-frame clones and drops some. The data hold some 21,000 clones, with over 70% observed a single time. The unexposed donors gave CD4+ T cells in about 2010-2019, prior to COVID-19. Isolation of CD4+ T cells took place after approximately eleven days in culture. Specimen: CD4+ T cells from PBMCs, cultured in vitro. Every receptor here comes from a human donor in good health.

This chain connects TRBV29-1 to TRBJ2-5; the D is unclear. Germline V lookup: CDR1 SQVTM, CDR2 ANQGSEA. CDR3 size: 14 residues. V was trimmed by 2 bases and J by 2 bases, leaving 12 bases between them. CDR3 coding DNA: TGCAGCGTTGAAAGGTTTGTGCTGCAAGAGACCCAGTACTTC. Translated: CSVERFVLQETQYF.

The chain joins TRBV5-1 to TRBJ2-7; 9 nucleotides align to TRBD1. Trimming took 1 base from V and 5 from J; bases not matched to a gene: 4. The CDR3 runs 14 residues. CDR1 is SGHRS, CDR2 YFSETQ, per germline. CDR3 region: CASSLTGGPNEQYF. The CDR3 coding sequence is TGCGCCAGCAGCTTGACAGGGGGCCCAAACGAGCAGTACTTC.

This clone was seen a few times. This chain joins TRBV5-1 and TRBJ2-1; no clear D gene. V was shortened by 4 bases and J by 5 bases, with 13 bases between the two germline ends. Germline V CDR1 and CDR2: SGHRS, YFSETQ. This CDR3 contains 14 residues. The CDR3: CASSHGGVDNEQFF. In DNA, the CDR3 is TGCGCCAGCAGCCACGGTGGGGTTGACAATGAGCAGTTCTTC.

The chain couples TRBV5-1 to TRBJ2-3; D unresolved. There are 13 residues in the CDR3. Trimming shortened V by 0 bases and J by 2 bases, and 4 bases separated the two germline ends. From germline, CDR1 is SGHRS and CDR2 YFSETQ. The chain's CDR3 is CASSLDPTDTQYF. The DNA of the CDR3 is TGCGCCAGCAGCTTGGACCCCACAGATACGCAGTATTTT.

This clone was seen only once. The chain's CDR3 is CASSPGDRGSDTQYF. The CDR3 DNA follows: TGTGCCAGCTCACCAGGGGACAGGGGCTCAGATACGCAGTATTTT. The chain employs TRBV18 and TRBJ2-3; 10 bases map to TRBD1. The CDR3 is made up of 15 amino acids. The J segment lost 4 bases and the V segment lost 2 bases, leaving 3 bases of the junction unmatched. Germline CDR1 and CDR2: KGHSH and LQKENI.

The chain recombines TRBV24-1 with TRBJ1-1; D gene uncertain. This CDR3 is 12 amino acids long. V lost 5 bases and J lost 4, with 7 bases in between. Germline V gene lookup returns CDR1 KGHDR and CDR2 SFDVKD. This CDR3 reads CATSGPGTEAFF. CDR3 DNA sequence: TGTGCCACCAGTGGTCCTGGCACTGAAGCTTTCTTT.

This chain links TRBV10-3 with TRBJ2-4; TRBD1 matches 7 bases. V shed 2 bases, J shed 6 bases, and the junction held 7 bases outside the gene matches. Germline V CDR1 and CDR2: ENHRY, SYGVKD. This CDR3 has 15 residues. CDR3 nucleotides: TGTGCCATCAGTGAGAAGGGGACAGCAGGAAACATTCAGTACTTC. It yields the protein CAISEKGTAGNIQYF.

The chain employs TRBV24-1 and TRBJ2-2, with D tentatively TRBD1 (7 bases). Trimming took 5 bases from V and 5 from J, leaving 14 bases between them. The CDR3 loop spans 15 amino acids. Germline loops: CDR1 KGHDR, CDR2 SFDVKD. The CDR3 nucleotides read TGTGCCACCAGTGGTCTCAGGGGGAGGACCGGGGAGCTGTTTTTT. Protein sequence: CATSGLRGRTGELFF.

The J gene is TRBJ2-3, the V gene TRBV5-1, with 11 nucleotides matching TRBD2. CDR1 is SGHRS and CDR2 is YFSETQ in the germline V gene. The CDR3 contains 15 residues. Germline trimming cut 4 bases from V and 6 bases from J; bases unmatched to any gene: 7. CDR3 loop: CASSLTLAGGDTQYF. The CDR3 DNA reads TGCGCCAGCAGCCTTACTTTAGCGGGAGGGGATACGCAGTATTTT.

The chain has TRBV18 and TRBJ1-2; D gene unclear. The germline V gene has CDR1 KGHSH and CDR2 LQKENI. Between the trimmed V and J ends, which lost 2 bases and 8 bases, there was a span of 9 bases. CDR3 length equals 12 residues. CDR3: CASSPNGGGYTF. The CDR3 DNA follows: TGTGCCAGCTCACCAAATGGAGGCGGCTACACCTTC.

The gene calls are TRBV14 and TRBJ2-7; either TRBD1 or TRBD2 may supply D (6 bases each). This CDR3 region has 15 residues. V was trimmed by 0 bases and J by 8 bases, leaving 17 bases between them. The germline V gene encodes CDR1 SGHDN and CDR2 FVKESK. CDR3 protein: CASSQDYLTGRKQYF. CDR3 DNA sequence: TGTGCCAGCAGCCAAGATTACCTAACAGGGAGGAAGCAGTACTTC.

The CDR3 DNA is TGTGCCAGCAGTTGGACAGATTCACCCCTCCACTTT. Translation: CASSWTDSPLHF. V and J are TRBV2 and TRBJ1-6; TRBD1 is a possible D gene (6 bases). V shed 5 bases and J shed 8 bases, with 7 bases lying between them. Germline V gives CDR1 SNHLY, CDR2 FYNNEI. CDR3 length: 12 residues.

The genes are TRBV19 and TRBJ2-5; 10 bases agree with TRBD1. Germline V gives CDR1 LNHDA, CDR2 SQIVND (reference sequence). V was clipped by 3 bases and J by 2 bases; unmatched bases: 3. The CDR3 has 15 amino acids. CDR3 region: CASSMGQGLQETQYF. The CDR3 bases are TGTGCCAGTAGTATGGGACAGGGGTTACAAGAGACCCAGTACTTC.

This chain connects TRBV28 to TRBJ2-7, with D possibly being TRBD2 (6 bases). Trimming took 3 bases from V and 3 from J, leaving 12 bases between them. The CDR3 runs 14 residues. Germline loops: CDR1 MDHEN, CDR2 SYDVKM. Here the CDR3 reads CASSFPGRFYEQYF. Written as DNA, the CDR3 is TGTGCCAGCAGTTTTCCTGGGAGGTTCTACGAGCAGTACTTC.

The J gene is TRBJ2-1, the V gene TRBV19; D may be TRBD2 (7 bases). The CDR3 has 17 residues. Trimming removed 1 base at V and 0 bases at J, with 13 bases between. CDR1 and CDR2 from the germline V gene are LNHDA and SQIVND (reference sequence). The CDR3 sequence: CASSIVGGGSSYNEQFF. DNA for the CDR3: TGTGCCAGTAGTATAGTCGGGGGCGGGAGCTCCTACAATGAGCAGTTCTTC.

V gene TRBV7-9 combines with J gene TRBJ1-2; 8 bases match TRBD1. Germline loops: CDR1 SEHNR, CDR2 FQNEAQ (reference sequence). The CDR3 extends over 14 amino acids. Unmatched junction bases numbered 9, after V lost 5 bases and J lost 7 bases. CDR3 protein: CASSPGQGTGGYTF. Written as DNA, the CDR3 is TGTGCCAGCAGCCCTGGACAGGGTACAGGTGGCTACACCTTC.

The gene calls are TRBV9 and TRBJ2-7; 10 positions agree with TRBD2. The V and J ends lost 0 bases and 2 bases, in that order; junction bases with no gene match: 2. Germline CDR1 and CDR2: SGDLS and YYNGEE. The CDR3 covers 15 residues. The CDR3 protein is CASSVDLAGAYEQYF. CDR3 coding DNA: TGTGCCAGCAGCGTAGATCTAGCGGGAGCCTACGAGCAGTACTTC.